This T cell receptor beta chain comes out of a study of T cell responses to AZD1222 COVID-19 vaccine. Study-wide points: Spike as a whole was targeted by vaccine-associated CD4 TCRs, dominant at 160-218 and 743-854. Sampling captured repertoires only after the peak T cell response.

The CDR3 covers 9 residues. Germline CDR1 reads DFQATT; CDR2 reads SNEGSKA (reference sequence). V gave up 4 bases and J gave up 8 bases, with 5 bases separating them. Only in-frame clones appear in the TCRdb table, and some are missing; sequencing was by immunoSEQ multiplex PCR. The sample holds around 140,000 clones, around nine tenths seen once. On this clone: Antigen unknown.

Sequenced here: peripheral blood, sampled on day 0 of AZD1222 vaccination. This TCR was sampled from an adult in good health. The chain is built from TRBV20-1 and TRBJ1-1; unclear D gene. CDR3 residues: CSAKAEAFF. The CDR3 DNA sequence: TGCAGTGCTAAGGCCGAAGCTTTCTTT.